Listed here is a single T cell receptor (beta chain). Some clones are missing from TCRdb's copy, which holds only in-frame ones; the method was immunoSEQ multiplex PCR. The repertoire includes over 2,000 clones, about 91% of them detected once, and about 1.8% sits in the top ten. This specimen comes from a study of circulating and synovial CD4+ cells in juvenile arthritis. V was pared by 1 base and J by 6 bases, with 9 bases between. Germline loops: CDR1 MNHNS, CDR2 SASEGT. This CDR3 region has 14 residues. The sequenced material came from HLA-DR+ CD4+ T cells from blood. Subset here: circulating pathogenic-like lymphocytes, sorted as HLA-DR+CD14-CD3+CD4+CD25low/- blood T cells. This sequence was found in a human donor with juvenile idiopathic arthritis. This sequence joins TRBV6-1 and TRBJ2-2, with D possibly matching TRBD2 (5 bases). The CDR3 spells CASSEGGLSGELFF. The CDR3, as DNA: TGTGCCAGCAGTGAAGGCGGGTTGTCCGGGGAGCTGTTTTTT.